The 28 T cell receptor beta chains in this list originate from one sample, sequenced in a study of cytomegalovirus exposure and HLA in healthy donors. It was with 60 Vbeta and 13 Jbeta primers that the PCR ran. TCRdb's copy holds only in-frame clones and misses some; the assay was immunoSEQ multiplex PCR. The top ten hold 2.5% to 3% of the sample, which has 100,000 to 150,000 clones, roughly 15% seen once. The sequencing sample was made of PBMCs. The receptor source for this set is a female donor in good health and CMV-seropositive.

The chain joins TRBV6-5 to TRBJ2-3; weak D call: TRBD2 (5 bases). Deletions cut 4 bases from V and 5 bases from J, with 13 bases between. This CDR3 is 14 amino acids long. Germline V lookup: CDR1 MNHEY, CDR2 SVGAGI. CDR3 DNA: TGTGCCAGCAGTTCCCAGCGGAGAGGAGATACGCAGTATTTT. Translated, it gives CASSSQRRGDTQYF.

There are a few counts of this clone. At the DNA level, this CDR3 is encoded by other sequences in the same sample as well. The CDR3 DNA sequence: TGTGCCAGCAGTTACGGGAGCTCCTACAATGAGCAGTTCTTC. Its translation: CASSYGSSYNEQFF. This chain joins TRBV6-5 and TRBJ2-1; D perhaps matches TRBD2 (5 bases). Trimming cost V 2 bases and J 0 bases, with 5 bases left between them. The CDR3 runs 14 residues. The V gene's germline CDR1 is MNHEY and CDR2 SVGAGI.

This clone was counted a few times. The rearrangement uses TRBV4-3 and TRBJ2-7; D unclear. Looked up from germline, CDR1 is LGHNA and CDR2 is YSLEER. The CDR3 has 13 amino acids. V was cut by 1 base and J by 3 bases, with 7 bases left in between. The CDR3 coding sequence is TGCGCCAGCAGCCAAGGGCTGATCTACGAGCAGTACTTC. This gives the protein CASSQGLIYEQYF.

The gene calls are TRBV5-8 and TRBJ1-5; D gene uncertain. Germline V gene lookup returns CDR1 SGHTS and CDR2 YDEGEE. Trimming removed 3 bases at V and 10 bases at J, with 11 bases between. The CDR3 runs 12 residues. The CDR3 loop is CASSSVPRPQHF. In nucleotides, the CDR3 is TGTGCCAGCAGCTCGGTACCCCGTCCCCAGCATTTT.

This clone was seen a few times. The V call is TRBV18, the J call TRBJ1-1; 7 bases map to TRBD1. This CDR3 has 14 residues. V trimming: 6 bases; J trimming: 10 bases; junction bases outside the gene matches: 14. Germline CDR1 KGHSH, CDR2 LQKENI. CDR3 nucleotide sequence: TGTGCCAGCTCGTACTCGATAGGGGACAGACCAGCTTTCTTT. Its protein is CASSYSIGDRPAFF.

The chain recombines TRBV19 with TRBJ2-1; D perhaps matches TRBD1 (5 bases). Germline CDR1 reads LNHDA; CDR2 reads SQIVND (reference sequence). The CDR3 runs to 13 residues. CDR3 loop: CGTRQGGDNEQFF. Written as DNA, the CDR3 is TGTGGGACCCGGCAGGGCGGAGACAATGAGCAGTTCTTC.

This chain connects TRBV9 to TRBJ1-6; 8 nucleotides match TRBD1. The CDR3 contains 17 residues. Germline V lookup: CDR1 SGDLS, CDR2 YYNGEE. V gave up 4 bases and J gave up 2 bases; unmatched junction bases: 8. CDR3 nucleotides: TGTGCCAGCAGCCCAAGGGACAGGCTTCCCTATAATTCACCCCTCCACTTT. This gives the protein CASSPRDRLPYNSPLHF.

This clone was seen just once. The chain is built from TRBV27 and TRBJ2-5; the D gene is possibly TRBD2 (6 bases). This CDR3 spans 16 amino acids. V lost 2 bases, J lost 0 bases, and 13 bases lay in between. The germline CDR1 and CDR2 sequences are MNHEY and SMNVEV (reference sequence). In DNA form, the CDR3 reads TGTGCCAGCAGTTTAGGAGGGCGAAGGTACCAAGAGACCCAGTACTTC. Translating it yields CASSLGGRRYQETQYF.

A few counts support this clone. The J gene is TRBJ1-1, the V gene TRBV5-1; the D is unclear. From germline, CDR1 is SGHRS and CDR2 YFSETQ. The CDR3 loop spans 15 amino acids. With 4 bases removed from V and 0 bases from J, the gap between germline ends came to 13 bases. The chain's CDR3 is CASSPMGTMNTEAFF. CDR3 nucleotides: TGCGCCAGCAGCCCTATGGGCACAATGAACACTGAAGCTTTCTTT.

This clone has only a few counts. This sequence joins TRBV4-3 and TRBJ1-1, with TRBD1 matching over 7 bases. J gave up 5 bases and V 3 bases, and 6 bases lay outside the gene matches. This CDR3 has 14 residues. In germline, CDR1 is LGHNA, CDR2 YSLEER. For the CDR3, the DNA is TGCGCCAGCAGCCAGGAACAGGGGTGGACTGAAGCTTTCTTT. Translating it yields CASSQEQGWTEAFF.

This chain uses TRBV27 with TRBJ2-1; possible D gene TRBD1, 6 bases. Per germline, CDR1 MNHEY and CDR2 SMNVEV (reference sequence). Trimming took 6 bases from V and 1 from J, leaving 16 bases between them. CDR3 length: 16 amino acids. In DNA, the CDR3 is TGTGCCAGCAGCCTGGGGGCTTGGGGGTCCTACAATGAGCAGTTCTTC. Translated: CASSLGAWGSYNEQFF.

The chain carries TRBV6-5 and TRBJ2-7; TRBD1 aligns across 8 bases. The V segment lost 6 bases and the J segment 5 bases; nucleotides outside the gene matches: 9. Germline V lookup: CDR1 MNHEY, CDR2 SVGAGI. This CDR3 is built from 14 residues. CDR3 sequence reads: CASSPWTGLDEQYF. CDR3 DNA: TGTGCCAGCAGCCCATGGACAGGGTTGGACGAGCAGTACTTC.

The chain employs TRBV5-4 and TRBJ2-1, with a weak D call TRBD2 (6 bases). Per germline, CDR1 SGHNT and CDR2 YYREEE (reference sequence). V was trimmed by 2 bases and J by 4 bases, leaving 19 bases between them. The CDR3 has 17 residues. CDR3 sequence reads: CASSFPPGRDRYNEQFF. CDR3 coding DNA: TGTGCCAGCAGCTTTCCCCCTGGGCGGGATCGGTACAATGAGCAGTTCTTC.

This chain connects TRBV6-5 to TRBJ1-2; 8 bases agree with TRBD1. Germline assignment: CDR1 MNHEY and CDR2 SVGAGI. V shed 3 bases and J 5 bases; nucleotides not matched to a gene: 8. The length of the CDR3 is 15 residues. The CDR3: CASSYRTGGWYGYTF. CDR3 sequence (DNA): TGTGCCAGCAGTTATCGAACAGGGGGATGGTATGGCTACACCTTC.

In this sample, this clone turned up a few times. The gene calls are TRBV28 and TRBJ2-3; 8 bases line up with TRBD2. V lost 2 bases, J lost 3 bases, and 7 bases stayed unmatched. This CDR3 has 16 residues. The germline V gene has CDR1 MDHEN and CDR2 SYDVKM. CDR3 residues: CASSLVLAGSTDTQYF. The DNA of the CDR3 is TGTGCCAGCAGTTTAGTTTTAGCGGGGTCTACAGATACGCAGTATTTT.

V usage is TRBV9 and J usage is TRBJ2-1; 8 bases map to TRBD1. Germline V gene data show CDR1 as SGDLS and CDR2 as YYNGEE. The CDR3 covers 16 residues. V trimming: 3 bases; J trimming: 2 bases; junction bases outside the gene matches: 7. As DNA, the CDR3 is TGTGCCAGCAGCGCTAGAGGACAGGGTGCCTACAATGAGCAGTTCTTC. This sequence encodes CASSARGQGAYNEQFF. The variable domain in full, with the rest retrieved from reference TRBV9 and TRBJ2-1, is DSGVTQTPKHLITATGQRVTLRCSPRSGDLSVYWYQQSLDQGLQFLIQYYNGEERAKGNILERFSAQQFPDLHSELNLSSLELGDSALYFCASSARGQGAYNEQFFGPGTRLTVL.

This clone was seen a handful of times. This chain links TRBV5-4 with TRBJ2-5; D is perhaps TRBD1 (5 bases). V gave up 2 bases and J gave up 2 bases, with 13 bases separating them. The CDR3 is made up of 15 amino acids. The germline V gene has CDR1 SGHNT and CDR2 YYREEE (reference sequence). CDR3 bases: TGTGCCAGCAGCTTACCCCGACAGATACAAGAGACCCAGTACTTC. The encoded protein is CASSLPRQIQETQYF.

This clone came up a few times. The J gene is TRBJ1-5, the V gene TRBV4-2; D uncertain. The CDR3 runs to 16 residues. V was clipped by 0 bases and J by 0 bases, with 9 bases between them. In germline, CDR1 is LGHNA, CDR2 YNFKEQ. The CDR3 coding sequence is TGTGCCAGCAGCCAAGATGCCCAGGCTAGCAATCAGCCCCAGCATTTT. Translating it yields CASSQDAQASNQPQHF.

The chain recombines TRBV30 with TRBJ2-1, with TRBD1 as a possible D gene (5 bases). V was cut by 0 bases and J by 5 bases, with 14 bases left in between. The CDR3 loop spans 15 amino acids. CDR1 GTSNPN and CDR2 SVGIG come from the germline V gene (reference sequence). The CDR3 nucleotides read TGTGCCTGGAGTGTACTGCCAGGGCAAGACAATGAGCAGTTCTTC. Translated, it gives CAWSVLPGQDNEQFF.

This clone was observed a handful of times. The gene calls are TRBV28 and TRBJ1-5; D might be TRBD1 (5 bases). Germline CDR1 MDHEN, CDR2 SYDVKM. This CDR3 is 13 amino acids long. The V end was cut by 8 bases, the J end by 3 bases, with 11 bases between. CDR3 nucleotides: TGTGCCAGCCAAGACAGCCTCAATCAGCCCCAGCATTTT. It codes for CASQDSLNQPQHF.

This clone was detected only a few times. The genes are TRBV9 and TRBJ2-5; 8 nucleotides align to TRBD2. The ends lost 4 bases at V and 5 bases at J; junction bases unmatched: 13. The CDR3 length is 16 residues. CDR1 is SGDLS, CDR2 YYNGEE, per germline. This CDR3 reads CASSPPGGGGSETQYF. The CDR3, as DNA: TGTGCCAGCAGCCCCCCCGGGGGGGGTGGTAGTGAGACCCAGTACTTC. The full variable domain, completed using reference TRBV9 and TRBJ2-5, is DSGVTQTPKHLITATGQRVTLRCSPRSGDLSVYWYQQSLDQGLQFLIQYYNGEERAKGNILERFSAQQFPDLHSELNLSSLELGDSALYFCASSPPGGGGSETQYFGPGTRLLVL.

V and J are TRBV19 and TRBJ2-2; maybe TRBD1 (6 bases). Looked up from germline, CDR1 is LNHDA and CDR2 is SQIVND (reference sequence). V shed 8 bases and J shed 6 bases, with 16 bases lying between them. CDR3 size: 14 residues. The CDR3 nucleotides are TGTGCCAGTTGGGCAGGGGAGAGGGCCGGGGAGCTGTTTTTT. Its protein is CASWAGERAGELFF.

V and J are TRBV6-1 and TRBJ2-7, with 7 bases that match TRBD1. Per germline, CDR1 MNHNS and CDR2 SASEGT. This CDR3 region has 13 residues. The V gene end was trimmed by 6 bases and the J gene end by 3 bases; junction bases not matched to a gene: 5. The CDR3 spells CASSLGGGYEQYF. CDR3 DNA: TGTGCCAGCAGCCTAGGGGGCGGCTACGAGCAGTACTTC.

The J gene is TRBJ1-2, the V gene TRBV29-1, with a possible D match to TRBD1 (5 bases). CDR1 and CDR2 from the germline V gene are SQVTM and ANQGSEA. V shed 6 bases and J shed 3 bases, with 11 bases lying between them. The CDR3 length is 12 residues. CDR3 nucleotides: TGCAGCGTCCTCGGGGGGTACTATGGCTACACCTTC. Encoded protein: CSVLGGYYGYTF.

This clone was seen a few times. The rearrangement joins TRBV7-2 to TRBJ1-1; D is unresolved. CDR3 length: 15 residues. Germline assignment: CDR1 SGHTA and CDR2 FQGNSA. Trimming cost V 1 base and J 1 base, with 10 bases left between them. The CDR3 here is CASSLVGSKNTEAFF. CDR3 DNA sequence: TGTGCCAGCAGCTTAGTGGGCAGTAAGAACACTGAAGCTTTCTTT.

This clone was seen a handful of times. The chain uses TRBV5-1 and TRBJ1-2; maybe TRBD1 (5 bases). The CDR3 has 16 amino acids. V lost 1 base and J 3 bases, leaving 16 bases between the germline ends. The germline CDR1 and CDR2 sequences are SGHRS and YFSETQ. The CDR3 here is CASSLSSGRADYGYTF. CDR3 nucleotides: TGCGCCAGCAGCTTGTCTTCGGGCAGGGCGGACTATGGCTACACCTTC.

Written as DNA, the CDR3 is TGTGCCAGTAGTATTCAAGCGGGAGGGCCAGGAGAGCAGTACTTC. This sequence encodes CASSIQAGGPGEQYF. V gene TRBV19 combines with J gene TRBJ2-7, with TRBD2 identical over 10 bases. The CDR3 sequence is 15 residues long. From germline, CDR1 is LNHDA and CDR2 SQIVND (reference sequence). With 3 bases clipped from V and 7 bases from J, the junction kept 9 bases outside the gene matches. Filled out from reference TRBV19 and TRBJ2-7, the complete variable domain reads DGGITQSPKYLFRKEGQNVTLSCEQNLNHDAMYWYRQDPGQGLRLIYYSQIVNDFQKGDIAEGYSVSREKKESFPLTVTSAQKNPTAFYLCASSIQAGGPGEQYFGPGTRLTVT.

V and J are TRBV13 and TRBJ1-1; D might be TRBD1 (5 bases). The CDR3 length is 13 residues. In germline, CDR1 is PRHDT, CDR2 FYEKMQ (reference sequence). Deletions cut 5 bases from V and 6 bases from J, with 13 bases between. The CDR3 loop is CASSPNRRPEAFF. CDR3 in DNA: TGTGCCAGCAGCCCCAACAGGCGTCCTGAAGCTTTCTTT.